This T cell receptor beta chain was identified in a study of blood T cell repertoires in COVID-19. Study in general: Nucleic acid was either cDNA or gDNA, and it came from T cells, B-cell-depleted T cells, or PBMCs.

Enrolled during active infection, Seattle patients were then followed longitudinally. In the original analysis: Amplified reference gene primers provided the basis for estimating nucleated cell counts. The protocol was immunoSEQ multiplex PCR, while the TCRdb copy is restricted to in-frame clones and leaves out a portion. V, J and clone size are those of that table, while D and trimming were read from the DNA. The table shows some 250,000 clones, with 81% occurring only once. This CDR3 spans 16 amino acids. V lost 0 bases to trimming and J lost 2 bases, with 10 bases between them. Germline values: CDR1 SGHNT, CDR2 YENEEA.

The sequenced sample was peripheral blood. The chain combines TRBV11-3 with TRBJ2-2; D may be TRBD2 (5 bases). This clonotype originated in a woman older than 75 with COVID-19, enrolled during active disease. For the CDR3, the DNA is TGTGCCAGCAGCTTAGAAGGAGGAAGAAACACCGGGGAGCTGTTTTTT. Its protein is CASSLEGGRNTGELFF. Looking up the rest from reference TRBV11-3 and TRBJ2-2 gives the full variable domain: EAGVVQSPRYKIIEKKQPVAFWCNPISGHNTLYWYLQNLGQGPELLIRYENEEAVDDSQLPKDRFSAERLKGVDSTLKIQPAELGDSAVYLCASSLEGGRNTGELFFGEGSRLTVL.